A selection of T cell receptor beta chains follows, all from one sample in a study of cytomegalovirus exposure and HLA in healthy donors. This table comes from immunoSEQ multiplex PCR, and its TCRdb copy is limited to in-frame clones, with some not included. The sample comprises roughly 150,000 clones, 70% to 90% of which are singletons, and just over 2.5% rests with the top ten. The specimen sequenced was PBMCs. These receptors all come from a man younger than 40 in good health and CMV-seropositive. CDR3s include the opening cysteine and the closing phenylalanine or tryptophan. The D gene is left open where the match is weak. Expanded clones get a size class; other rows say once, few or many, or leave the size out.

v_gene	j_gene	abundance	d_gene	len	CDR3aa	CDR3nt
TRBV27	TRBJ2-3	NA	NA	14	CASSATSGTDTQYF	TGTGCCAGCAGTGCGACTAGTGGAACAGATACGCAGTATTTT
TRBV14	TRBJ2-2	NA	NA	17	CASSQERRASNTGELFF	TGTGCCAGCAGCCAAGAAAGGAGGGCCTCGAACACCGGGGAGCTGTTTTTT
TRBV7-9	TRBJ1-5	NA	NA	13	CASTVDSNQPQHF	TGTGCCAGCACGGTCGATAGCAATCAGCCCCAGCATTTT
TRBV6-5	TRBJ1-6	NA	NA	15	CASSHEGSYNSPLHF	TGTGCCAGCAGTCACGAGGGCTCCTATAATTCACCCCTCCACTTT
TRBV7-3	TRBJ2-3	NA	TRBD2	15	CASSRTAGARDTQYF	TGTGCCAGCAGCCGCACGGCGGGAGCTCGCGATACGCAGTATTTT
TRBV5-1	TRBJ2-2	NA	NA	14	CASNGGGFTGELFF	TGCGCCAGCAACGGGGGAGGTTTCACCGGGGAGCTGTTTTTT
TRBV6-6	TRBJ2-7	few	TRBD1	12	CAGGQDSYEQYF	TGTGCCGGGGGACAGGACTCCTACGAGCAGTACTTC
TRBV18	TRBJ1-1	NA	NA	13	CASSPTENTEAFF	TGTGCCAGCTCACCTACAGAGAACACTGAAGCTTTCTTT
TRBV19	TRBJ2-3	NA	TRBD2	15	CASSPQAGMADTQYF	TGTGCCAGTAGTCCTCAAGCGGGAATGGCAGATACGCAGTATTTT
TRBV7-2	TRBJ2-5	NA	TRBD2	15	CASSLYLREGETQYF	TGTGCCAGCAGCTTATACTTGCGGGAGGGGGAGACCCAGTACTTC
TRBV7-9	TRBJ2-2	NA	NA	15	CASSLVPANTGELFF	TGTGCCAGCAGCTTAGTTCCAGCGAACACCGGGGAGCTGTTTTTT
TRBV5-1	TRBJ2-3	NA	NA	16	CASSPGVVGNTDTQYF	TGCGCCAGCAGCCCGGGAGTGGTCGGGAACACAGATACGCAGTATTTT
TRBV4-3	TRBJ1-3	NA	NA	15	CASSQGGTSGNTIYF	TGCGCCAGCAGCCAAGGTGGGACATCTGGAAACACCATATATTTT
TRBV5-4	TRBJ2-5	NA	NA	15	CASSLESRYQETQYF	TGTGCCAGCAGCTTGGAGAGCAGGTACCAAGAGACCCAGTACTTC
TRBV6-5	TRBJ1-2	NA	NA	12	CASRWQGKGYTF	TGTGCCAGCAGGTGGCAGGGGAAAGGCTACACCTTC
TRBV30	TRBJ2-1	NA	TRBD2	16	CAWSARGGRANNEQFF	TGTGCCTGGAGTGCAAGGGGCGGGAGGGCCAACAATGAGCAGTTCTTC
TRBV23-1	TRBJ2-5	few	NA	11	CASSYPGTQYF	TGCGCCAGCAGTTACCCGGGGACCCAGTACTTC
TRBV7-2	TRBJ2-1	NA	TRBD1	16	CASSLAPGQAGHEQFF	TGTGCCAGCAGCTTAGCTCCGGGACAGGCAGGTCATGAGCAGTTCTTC
TRBV29-1	TRBJ2-7	NA	NA	13	CRKRAGSVHEQYF	TGCCGCAAGCGTGCGGGGTCGGTTCACGAGCAGTACTTC
TRBV4-3	TRBJ2-1	NA	TRBD2	18	CASSQDWGLAGRDTEQFF	TGCGCCAGCAGCCAAGATTGGGGACTAGCGGGAAGAGATACTGAGCAGTTCTTC
TRBV21-1	TRBJ2-5	NA	NA	17	CASTGTSGRAAGETQYF	TGTGCCAGCACCGGGACTAGCGGGAGGGCCGCGGGCGAGACCCAGTACTTC
TRBV4-2	TRBJ2-5	NA	NA	14	CASSQGSYQETQYF	TGTGCCAGCAGCCAAGGGAGTTACCAAGAGACCCAGTACTTC
TRBV4-2	TRBJ2-7	NA	TRBD2	16	CASRPGLLAGENEQYF	TGTGCCAGCCGACCTGGCCTACTAGCGGGAGAGAACGAGCAGTACTTC
TRBV5-1	TRBJ2-1	NA	NA	15	CASSLVDYQMDEQFF	TGCGCCAGCAGCTTGGTGGACTATCAGATGGATGAGCAGTTCTTC
TRBV9	TRBJ1-2	once	TRBD1	15	CASSEGGQGAYGYTF	TGTGCCAGCAGTGAGGGGGGACAGGGGGCCTATGGCTACACCTTC
TRBV10-3	TRBJ1-2	NA	TRBD1	14	CAISPDRGVYGYTF	TGTGCCATCAGTCCGGACAGGGGCGTCTATGGCTACACCTTC
TRBV19	TRBJ1-5	once	NA	13	CASSIDRVQPQHF	TGTGCCAGTAGTATAGACAGGGTTCAGCCCCAGCATTTT
TRBV15	TRBJ1-5	NA	NA	15	CATSRAPGDNQPQHF	TGTGCCACCAGCAGAGCCCCGGGGGACAATCAGCCCCAGCATTTT
TRBV7-9	TRBJ2-2	NA	TRBD2	14	CASSGRVNTGELFF	TGTGCCAGTAGCGGGAGGGTGAACACCGGGGAGCTGTTTTTT
TRBV10-3	TRBJ2-7	NA	NA	11	CAIRGPYEQYF	TGTGCCATCAGGGGCCCCTACGAGCAGTACTTC
TRBV2	TRBJ2-7	NA	NA	14	CASSVGGRRYEQYF	TGTGCCAGCAGTGTGGGGGGGCGAAGATACGAGCAGTACTTC
TRBV5-4	TRBJ1-1	once	TRBD1	15	CASSATRDRYTEAFF	TGTGCCAGCAGCGCAACGAGGGACAGGTACACTGAAGCTTTCTTT
TRBV18	TRBJ1-5	NA	NA	17	CASSYGNRGAGNQPQHF	TGTGCCAGCTCCTACGGCAATAGGGGTGCGGGCAATCAGCCCCAGCATTTT
TRBV11-3	TRBJ2-1	NA	TRBD2	14	CASSGTSGLGEQFF	TGTGCCAGCTCCGGGACTAGCGGATTGGGTGAGCAGTTCTTC
TRBV7-2	TRBJ2-1	NA	NA	14	CASSKQRSYNEQFF	TGTGCCAGCAGCAAACAGCGGTCCTACAATGAGCAGTTCTTC
TRBV7-9	TRBJ1-2	NA	NA	12	CSSSPPGEGYTF	TGTTCCAGCAGCCCCCCGGGGGAGGGCTACACCTTC
TRBV29-1	TRBJ2-1	NA	TRBD2	14	CSVQKAGVLNEQFF	TGCAGCGTTCAAAAAGCGGGAGTACTTAATGAGCAGTTCTTC
TRBV11-3	TRBJ1-1	once	TRBD1	13	CASSPARGTEAFF	TGTGCCAGCAGCCCCGCCAGGGGGACTGAAGCTTTCTTT
TRBV6-1	TRBJ2-3	NA	NA	15	CASSGEVAGLNTQYF	TGTGCCAGCAGTGGGGAGGTGGCAGGCCTTAATACGCAGTATTTT
TRBV5-4	TRBJ2-3	NA	TRBD2	15	CASSLSGSGSRTQYF	TGTGCCAGCAGCTTGTCGGGTAGCGGGAGTCGGACGCAGTATTTT
TRBV9	TRBJ2-3	NA	NA	13	CASSVTSQDTQYF	TGTGCCAGCAGCGTAACTAGCCAAGATACGCAGTATTTT
TRBV5-1	TRBJ2-6	NA	NA	18	CASSSRDTYDSGANVLTF	TGCGCCAGCAGCTCCCGGGACACCTATGACTCTGGGGCCAACGTCCTGACTTTC
TRBV6-1	TRBJ1-2	NA	NA	12	CASSTGEYGYTF	TGTGCCAGCAGTACAGGAGAATATGGCTACACCTTC
TRBV5-1	TRBJ2-3	once	TRBD1	14	CASGTGVRVDTQYF	TGCGCCAGCGGGACAGGGGTGCGTGTAGATACGCAGTATTTT
TRBV5-1	TRBJ2-1	NA	NA	13	CASSATSGSEQFF	TGCGCCAGCAGCGCCACAAGTGGGAGTGAGCAGTTCTTC
TRBV21-1	TRBJ2-3	NA	NA	15	CASPPGIPSTDTQYF	TGTGCCTCCCCGCCGGGTATTCCAAGCACAGATACGCAGTATTTT
TRBV15	TRBJ2-1	NA	TRBD2	16	CATSRAGGLAGVEQFF	TGTGCCACCAGCAGAGCGGGGGGACTAGCGGGAGTTGAGCAGTTCTTC
TRBV14	TRBJ2-5	NA	NA	13	CASSRGSLETQYF	TGTGCCAGCAGCCGGGGCAGCCTGGAGACCCAGTACTTC
TRBV6-6	TRBJ1-5	NA	TRBD1	13	CASRGTGNQPQHF	TGTGCCAGCAGAGGGACAGGCAATCAGCCCCAGCATTTT
TRBV7-8	TRBJ2-5	NA	NA	16	CASSLELRSREETQYF	TGTGCCAGCAGCTTAGAGCTTAGGTCCAGGGAAGAGACCCAGTACTTC
TRBV11-2	TRBJ2-1	NA	NA	15	CASSLGSGSTGEMFF	TGTGCCAGCAGCTTAGGCTCGGGAAGTACGGGGGAAATGTTCTTC
TRBV7-2	TRBJ2-1	NA	NA	15	CASSSNGARYNEQFF	TGTGCCAGCAGTAGCAATGGGGCCCGCTACAATGAGCAGTTCTTC
TRBV19	TRBJ2-1	once	TRBD2	16	CASSTLTSGRANEQFF	TGTGCCAGTAGTACCCTAACTAGCGGGAGGGCCAATGAGCAGTTCTTC
TRBV6-1	TRBJ2-6	few	NA	15	CASSAGTSRANVLTF	TGTGCCAGCAGTGCGGGGACATCTCGGGCCAACGTCCTGACTTTC
TRBV6-5	TRBJ2-3	NA	TRBD1	12	CASSYSRGPQYF	TGTGCCAGCAGTTACTCTAGGGGGCCACAGTATTTT
TRBV7-8	TRBJ1-4	NA	NA	14	CASSYTGFGEKLFF	TGTGCCAGCAGCTATACAGGGTTCGGTGAAAAACTGTTTTTT
TRBV9	TRBJ2-1	NA	NA	16	CASTRAGSGSYNEQFF	TGTGCCAGCACCCGAGCAGGTAGCGGCTCCTACAATGAGCAGTTCTTC
TRBV18	TRBJ2-5	NA	TRBD2	16	CASSPLTSGRQETQYF	TGTGCCAGCTCACCCCTGACTAGCGGGCGTCAAGAGACCCAGTACTTC